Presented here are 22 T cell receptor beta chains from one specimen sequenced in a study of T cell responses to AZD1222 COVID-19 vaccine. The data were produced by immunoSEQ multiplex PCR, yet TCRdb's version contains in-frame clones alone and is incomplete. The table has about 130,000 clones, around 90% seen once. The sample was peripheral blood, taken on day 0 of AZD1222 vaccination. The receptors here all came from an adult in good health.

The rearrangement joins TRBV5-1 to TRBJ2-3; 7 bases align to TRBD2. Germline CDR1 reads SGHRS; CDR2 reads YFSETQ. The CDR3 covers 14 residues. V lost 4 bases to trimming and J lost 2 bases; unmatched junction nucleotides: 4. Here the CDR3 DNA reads TGCGCCAGCAGCCCTAGCGGCGTCACAGATACGCAGTATTTT. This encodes CASSPSGVTDTQYF.

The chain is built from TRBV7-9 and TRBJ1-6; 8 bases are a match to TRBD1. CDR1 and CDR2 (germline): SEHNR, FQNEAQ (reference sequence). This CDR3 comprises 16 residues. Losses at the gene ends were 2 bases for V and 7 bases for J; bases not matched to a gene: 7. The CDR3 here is CASSLHDRGQNSPLHF. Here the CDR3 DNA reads TGTGCCAGCAGCTTACATGACAGGGGACAAAATTCACCCCTCCACTTT.

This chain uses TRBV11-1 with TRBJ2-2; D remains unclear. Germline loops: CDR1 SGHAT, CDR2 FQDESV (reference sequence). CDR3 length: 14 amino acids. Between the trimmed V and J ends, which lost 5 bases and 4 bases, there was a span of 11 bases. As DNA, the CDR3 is TGTGCCAGCAGCCCGAGGACGGCCACCGGGGAGCTGTTTTTT. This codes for CASSPRTATGELFF. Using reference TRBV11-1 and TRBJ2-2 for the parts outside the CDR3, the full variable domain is EAEVAQSPRYKITEKSQAVAFWCDPISGHATLYWYRQILGQGPELLVQFQDESVVDDSQLPKDRFSAERLKGVDSTLKIQPAELGDSAMYLCASSPRTATGELFFGEGSRLTVL.

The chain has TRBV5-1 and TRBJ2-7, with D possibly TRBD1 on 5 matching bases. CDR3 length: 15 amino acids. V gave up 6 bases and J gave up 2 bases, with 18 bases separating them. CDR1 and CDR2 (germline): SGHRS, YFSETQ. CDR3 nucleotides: TGCGCCAGCACCACTGACGCAGGGTTCCCCTACGAGCAGTACTTC. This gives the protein CASTTDAGFPYEQYF. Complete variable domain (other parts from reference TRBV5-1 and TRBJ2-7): KAGVTQTPRYLIKTRGQQVTLSCSPISGHRSVSWYQQTPGQGLQFLFEYFSETQRNKGNFPGRFSGRQFSNSRSEMNVSTLELGDSALYLCASTTDAGFPYEQYFGPGTRLTVT.

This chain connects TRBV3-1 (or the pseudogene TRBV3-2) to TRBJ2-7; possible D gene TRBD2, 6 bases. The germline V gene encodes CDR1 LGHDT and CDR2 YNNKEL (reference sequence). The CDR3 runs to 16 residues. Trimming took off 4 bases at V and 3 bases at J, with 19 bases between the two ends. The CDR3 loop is CASSLGPAGFNYEQYF. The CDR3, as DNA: TGTGCCAGCAGCCTCGGGCCGGCGGGGTTTAACTACGAGCAGTACTTC.

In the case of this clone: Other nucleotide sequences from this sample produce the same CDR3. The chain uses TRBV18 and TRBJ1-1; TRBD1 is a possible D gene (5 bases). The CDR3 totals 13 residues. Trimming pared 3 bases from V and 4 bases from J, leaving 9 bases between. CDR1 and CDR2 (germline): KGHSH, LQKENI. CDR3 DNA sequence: TGTGCCAGCTCACCGCAGGGTAGCACTGAAGCTTTCTTT. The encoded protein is CASSPQGSTEAFF.

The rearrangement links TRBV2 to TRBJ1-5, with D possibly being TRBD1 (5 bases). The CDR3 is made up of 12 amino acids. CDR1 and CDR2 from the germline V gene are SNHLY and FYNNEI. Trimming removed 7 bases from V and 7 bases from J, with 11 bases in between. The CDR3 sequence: CASMGGVQPQHF. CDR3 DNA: TGTGCCAGCATGGGGGGGGTCCAGCCCCAGCATTTT.

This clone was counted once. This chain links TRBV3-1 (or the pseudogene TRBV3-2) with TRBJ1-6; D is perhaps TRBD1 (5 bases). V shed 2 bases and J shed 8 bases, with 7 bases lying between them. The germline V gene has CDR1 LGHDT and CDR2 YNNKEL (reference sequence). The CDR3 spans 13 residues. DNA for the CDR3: TGTGCCAGCAGCCAATCGGGGGATTCACCCCTCCACTTT. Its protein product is CASSQSGDSPLHF.

Here the CDR3 reads CASSSDRGGSPLHF. In nucleotides, the CDR3 is TGTGCCAGCTCATCGGACAGGGGGGGCTCACCCCTCCACTTT. The chain joins TRBV18 to TRBJ1-6, with TRBD1 identical over 10 bases. Trimming removed 5 bases from V and 10 bases from J; junction bases left unmatched: 5. CDR1 and CDR2 (germline): KGHSH, LQKENI. This CDR3 spans 14 amino acids.

The CDR3 here is CASSGDRGLYTGELFF. The CDR3 DNA sequence: TGTGCCAGCAGTGGTGACAGGGGGCTCTACACCGGGGAGCTGTTTTTT. The rearrangement joins TRBV28 to TRBJ2-2; 10 bases match TRBD1. The CDR3 has 16 amino acids. Trimming removed 5 bases from V and 3 bases from J; junction bases left unmatched: 6. Per germline, CDR1 MDHEN and CDR2 SYDVKM.

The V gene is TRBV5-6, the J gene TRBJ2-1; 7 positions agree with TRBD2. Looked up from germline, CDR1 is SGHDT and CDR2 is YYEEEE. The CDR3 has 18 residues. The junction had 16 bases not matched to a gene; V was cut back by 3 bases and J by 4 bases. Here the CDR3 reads CASSSSAGTLNIYNEQFF. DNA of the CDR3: TGTGCCAGCAGCTCTTCAGCGGGAACACTAAATATATACAATGAGCAGTTCTTC.

CDR3 in DNA: TGTGCCACCAGCCTGGACAGGGACCGAAAACTGTTTTTT. Its protein is CATSLDRDRKLFF. This chain connects TRBV15 to TRBJ1-4; 8 nucleotides line up with TRBD1. Germline V CDR1 and CDR2: LNHNV, YYDKDF (reference sequence). The CDR3 contains 13 residues. V shed 5 bases and J 10 bases; nucleotides not matched to a gene: 6.

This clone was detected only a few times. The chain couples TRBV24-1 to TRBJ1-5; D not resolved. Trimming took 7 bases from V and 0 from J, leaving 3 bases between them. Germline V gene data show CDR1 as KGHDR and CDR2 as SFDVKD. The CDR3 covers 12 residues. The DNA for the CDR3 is TGTGCCACCAGGGATAGCAATCAGCCCCAGCATTTT. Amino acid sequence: CATRDSNQPQHF.

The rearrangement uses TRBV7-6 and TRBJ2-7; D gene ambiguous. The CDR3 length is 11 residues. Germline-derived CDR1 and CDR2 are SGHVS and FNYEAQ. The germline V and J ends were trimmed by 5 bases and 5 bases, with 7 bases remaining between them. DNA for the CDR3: TGTGCCAGCAGCCCTTCCAACGAGCAGTACTTC. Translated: CASSPSNEQYF.

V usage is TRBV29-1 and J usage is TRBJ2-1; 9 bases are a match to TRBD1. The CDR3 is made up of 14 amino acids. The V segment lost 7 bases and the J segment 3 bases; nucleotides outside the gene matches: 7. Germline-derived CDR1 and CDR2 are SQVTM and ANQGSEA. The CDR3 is CSARVGQGYNEQFF. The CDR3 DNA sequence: TGCAGCGCCCGAGTGGGACAGGGCTACAATGAGCAGTTCTTC.

CDR3 region: CASSLGLNSPLHF. In DNA form, the CDR3 reads TGTGCCAGCAGTTTAGGTCTGAATTCACCCCTCCACTTT. V is TRBV12-3 or TRBV12-4 and J is TRBJ1-6; no clear D gene. V was clipped by 1 base and J by 7 bases, with 5 bases between them. The CDR3 is 13 residues long.

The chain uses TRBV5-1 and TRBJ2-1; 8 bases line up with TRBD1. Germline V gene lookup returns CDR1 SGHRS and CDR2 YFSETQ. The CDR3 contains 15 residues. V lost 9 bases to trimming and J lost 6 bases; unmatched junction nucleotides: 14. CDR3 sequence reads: CATYTGTGRSNEQFF. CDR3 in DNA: TGCGCCACCTATACCGGGACAGGAAGGAGCAATGAGCAGTTCTTC.

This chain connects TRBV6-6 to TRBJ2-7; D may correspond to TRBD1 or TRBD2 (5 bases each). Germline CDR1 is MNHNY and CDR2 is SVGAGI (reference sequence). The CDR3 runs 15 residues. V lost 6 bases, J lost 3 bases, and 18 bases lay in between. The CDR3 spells CASRIRDGSFYEQYF. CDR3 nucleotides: TGTGCCAGCAGGATCCGGGACGGAAGCTTCTACGAGCAGTACTTC.

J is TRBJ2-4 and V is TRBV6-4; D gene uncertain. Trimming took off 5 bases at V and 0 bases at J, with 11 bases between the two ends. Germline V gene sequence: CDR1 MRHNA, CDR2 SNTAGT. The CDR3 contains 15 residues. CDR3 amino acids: CASSRVTVAKNIQYF. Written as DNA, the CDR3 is TGTGCCAGCAGTCGGGTAACTGTAGCCAAAAACATTCAGTACTTC.

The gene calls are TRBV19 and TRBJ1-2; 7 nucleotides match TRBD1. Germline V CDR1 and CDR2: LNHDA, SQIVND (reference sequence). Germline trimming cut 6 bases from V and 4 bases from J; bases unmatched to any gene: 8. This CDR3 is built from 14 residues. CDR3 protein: CASSSERDSYGYTF. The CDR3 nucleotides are TGTGCCAGTAGCAGCGAACGGGACAGCTATGGCTACACCTTC. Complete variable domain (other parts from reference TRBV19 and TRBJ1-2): DGGITQSPKYLFRKEGQNVTLSCEQNLNHDAMYWYRQDPGQGLRLIYYSQIVNDFQKGDIAEGYSVSREKKESFPLTVTSAQKNPTAFYLCASSSERDSYGYTFGSGTRLTVV.

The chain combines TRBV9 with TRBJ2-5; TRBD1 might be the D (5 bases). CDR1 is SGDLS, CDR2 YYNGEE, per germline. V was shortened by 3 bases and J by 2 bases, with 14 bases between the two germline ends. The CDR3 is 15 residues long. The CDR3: CASSDRGKDQETQYF. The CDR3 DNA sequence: TGTGCCAGCAGCGATAGGGGTAAGGATCAAGAGACCCAGTACTTC.

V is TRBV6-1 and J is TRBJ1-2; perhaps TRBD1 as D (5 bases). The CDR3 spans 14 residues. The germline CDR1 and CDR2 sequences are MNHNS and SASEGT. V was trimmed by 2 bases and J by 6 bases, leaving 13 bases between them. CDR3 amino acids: CASSEPGQGHGYTF. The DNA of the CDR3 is TGTGCCAGCAGTGAACCAGGGCAGGGACATGGCTACACCTTC.